The 9 T cell receptor beta chains below come from one sample, sequenced in a study of T cells in Graves' hyperthyroidism and ophthalmopathy. It was RNA transcripts that yielded the amplified TCR beta CDR3 regions. During a first-round RT-PCR of the TCR CDR3, the HTBI primer set was used. In TCRdb, the multiplex PCR reads were re-called with MiXCR into one record per CDR3 protein. The sample lists about 640,000 distinct CDR3 sequences, roughly 20% occurring once. The specimen was blood. The receptors come from a man aged 30 to 39 with Graves' ophthalmopathy.

The chain carries TRBV7-9 and TRBJ2-7, with D uncertain. The CDR3 spans 17 residues. In germline, CDR1 is SEHNR, CDR2 FQNEAQ (reference sequence). V shed 6 bases and J shed 3 bases, with 24 bases lying between them. The CDR3 sequence: CASSSTISEANDYEQYF. The CDR3, as DNA: TGTGCCAGCAGTTCCACCATCTCAGAGGCCAATGACTACGAGCAGTACTTC.

This clonotype was observed at least ten times. The chain couples TRBV28 to TRBJ2-1, with D perhaps given as TRBD1 or TRBD2 (6 bases each). The CDR3 runs to 15 residues. Trimming stripped 5 bases from V and 0 bases from J, with 11 bases between. Germline values: CDR1 MDHEN, CDR2 SYDVKM. This chain's CDR3 is CASSPGGLSYNEQFF. In DNA, the CDR3 is TGTGCCAGCAGTCCCGGGGGCCTCTCCTACAATGAGCAGTTCTTC.

This clonotype was observed at least ten times. V gene TRBV7-2 combines with J gene TRBJ2-2; TRBD1 aligns across 7 bases. The J segment lost 7 bases and the V segment lost 5 bases, leaving 4 bases of the junction unmatched. The CDR3 is 13 amino acids. Looked up from germline, CDR1 is SGHTA and CDR2 is FQGNSA. This CDR3 reads CASSQTGIGELFF. The CDR3 nucleotides are TGTGCCAGCAGCCAGACAGGGATCGGGGAGCTGTTTTTT.

This clonotype was picked up one time. The chain has TRBV19 and TRBJ1-5; possible D gene TRBD1, 5 bases. Germline CDR1 is LNHDA and CDR2 is SQIVND (reference sequence). CDR3 length equals 17 residues. Trimming took off 3 bases at V and 0 bases at J, with 15 bases between the two ends. CDR3 region: CASSMGDGLYSNQPQHF. In DNA, the CDR3 is TGTGCCAGTAGTATGGGGGACGGACTCTATAGCAATCAGCCCCAGCATTTT.

This clonotype was seen ten or more times. The V gene is TRBV28, the J gene TRBJ2-3, with 8 nucleotides matching TRBD2. The CDR3 sequence is 15 residues long. In germline, CDR1 is MDHEN, CDR2 SYDVKM. The trim removed 5 bases at V and 2 bases at J, leaving 6 bases unmatched. CDR3 coding DNA: TGTGCCAGCAGTAGAATAGCGGGAAACACAGATACGCAGTATTTT. Protein: CASSRIAGNTDTQYF.

This clonotype was seen a few times. The chain employs TRBV6-5 and TRBJ1-2; tentatively, D is TRBD1 (5 bases). The ends were cut back, 0 bases at V and 5 bases at J, with 19 bases in the middle. The CDR3 loop spans 17 amino acids. Germline V gene data show CDR1 as MNHEY and CDR2 as SVGAGI. The CDR3 protein is CASSYSKWGASLYGYTF. In DNA form, the CDR3 reads TGTGCCAGCAGTTACTCGAAATGGGGCGCATCGTTGTATGGCTACACCTTC.

Ten or more counts support this clonotype. This chain joins TRBV7-2 and TRBJ2-7; 8 nucleotides line up with TRBD1. Per the germline V gene, CDR1 is SGHTA and CDR2 is FQGNSA. The CDR3 extends over 15 amino acids. With V trimmed by 5 bases and J by 4 bases, 10 bases remained unmatched. CDR3 amino acids: CASSRGQGGWYEQYF. Here the CDR3 DNA reads TGTGCCAGCAGCCGCGGACAGGGCGGTTGGTACGAGCAGTACTTC.

The gene calls are TRBV7-9 and TRBJ1-2, with D unclear. V gave up 5 bases and J gave up 3 bases, with 13 bases separating them. The CDR3 consists of 14 residues. Germline V gene sequence: CDR1 SEHNR, CDR2 FQNEAQ (reference sequence). The CDR3 DNA reads TGTGCCAGCAGCCCAAGTTGGGGAGACTATGGCTACACCTTC. Translation gives CASSPSWGDYGYTF.

V is TRBV4-1 and J is TRBJ1-2; D gene ambiguous. The CDR3 extends over 15 amino acids. With 7 bases removed from V and 1 base from J, the gap between germline ends came to 16 bases. CDR1 is MGHRA and CDR2 is YSYEKL in the germline V gene. The DNA for the CDR3 is TGCGCCAGCACCTTCGGACCACGAAATAACTATGGCTACACCTTC. Translated, it gives CASTFGPRNNYGYTF.